Listed below are T cell receptor beta chains from one sample, sequenced in a study of cytomegalovirus exposure and HLA in healthy donors. Assay: immunoSEQ multiplex PCR; the TCRdb copy retains only in-frame clones and omits some. This sample has approximately 190,000 clones; around 83% occur once, and the top ten carry about 1.5%. The sequenced material came from PBMCs. Receptor source: a young woman in good health and CMV-seronegative. CDR3s include the opening cysteine and the closing phenylalanine or tryptophan. The D gene is left open where the match is weak. Size is stated for part of the rows, as once, few or many counts, or as a class when the clone is expanded.

NA	TRBV28	NA	TRBJ2-5	CASSLGRGFGTQYF	TGTGCCAGCAGTTTGGGGCGGGGTTTCGGGACCCAGTACTTC
TRBD2	TRBV27	NA	TRBJ2-1	CASSLAGGGNEQFF	TGTGCCAGCAGTTTAGCGGGAGGGGGCAATGAGCAGTTCTTC
TRBD1	TRBV5-6	NA	TRBJ2-1	CASSFVTGVYNEQFF	TGTGCCAGCAGCTTCGTGACAGGGGTTTACAATGAGCAGTTCTTC
NA	TRBV4-3	NA	TRBJ2-2	CASSLVTPTGELFF	TGCGCCAGCAGCCTCGTTACACCGACCGGGGAGCTGTTTTTT
TRBD1	TRBV9	few	TRBJ2-2	CASSVGTGQNGELFF	TGTGCCAGCAGCGTGGGGACAGGTCAAAACGGGGAGCTGTTTTTT
TRBD1	TRBV27	NA	TRBJ2-5	CASSSDRGETQYF	TGTGCCAGCAGTTCGGACAGGGGGGAGACCCAGTACTTC
NA	TRBV10-3	NA	TRBJ1-1	CAISQGNTEAFF	TGTGCCATCAGTCAGGGGAACACTGAAGCTTTCTTT
NA	TRBV5-4	NA	TRBJ2-7	CASSPGGRTYEQYF	TGTGCCAGCAGCCCCGGAGGTAGAACCTACGAGCAGTACTTC
NA	TRBV29-1	NA	TRBJ2-1	CSARQYNEQFF	TGCAGCGCCCGACAGTACAATGAGCAGTTCTTC
NA	TRBV19	NA	TRBJ2-1	CASSINFGGDEQFF	TGTGCCAGTAGTATAAACTTCGGGGGAGATGAGCAGTTCTTC
TRBD2	TRBV7-2	NA	TRBJ2-1	CASSSWTSAEQFF	TGTGCCAGCAGCTCTTGGACTAGTGCTGAGCAGTTCTTC
NA	TRBV19	once	TRBJ1-1	CASSVGHAMNTEAFF	TGTGCCAGTAGTGTGGGACACGCAATGAACACTGAAGCTTTCTTT
NA	TRBV15	NA	TRBJ2-5	CATSKLWTEETQYF	TGTGCCACCAGCAAACTCTGGACAGAAGAGACCCAGTACTTC
TRBD2	TRBV2	NA	TRBJ2-1	CASCGGTYNEQFF	TGTGCCAGTTGCGGGGGAACCTACAATGAGCAGTTCTTC
NA	TRBV5-6	NA	TRBJ2-2	CASSPPGLYTGELFF	TGTGCCAGCAGTCCCCCGGGACTCTACACCGGGGAGCTGTTTTTT
NA	TRBV6-1	once	TRBJ1-4	CASSGKRAGVLSNEKLFF	TGTGCCAGCAGTGGGAAACGGGCAGGGGTCTTGTCTAATGAAAAACTGTTTTTT
NA	TRBV5-1	NA	TRBJ2-7	CASSLNREVYEQYF	TGCGCCAGCAGCTTGAACAGGGAAGTCTACGAGCAGTACTTC
NA	TRBV5-1	NA	TRBJ1-2	CASSLVAGGDGYTF	TGCGCCAGCAGCTTGGTGGCTGGGGGCGATGGCTACACCTTC
TRBD2	TRBV2	NA	TRBJ2-1	CASTGLAGVRSEQFF	TGTGCCAGCACCGGACTAGCGGGAGTTAGGAGTGAGCAGTTCTTC
TRBD1	TRBV5-8	few	TRBJ1-5	CASSWTGVGNQPQHF	TGTGCCAGCAGCTGGACAGGGGTTGGCAATCAGCCCCAGCATTTT
NA	TRBV19	NA	TRBJ2-7	CASSVFSGSSYEQYF	TGTGCCAGTAGTGTCTTTAGCGGAAGCTCCTACGAGCAGTACTTC
NA	TRBV27	once	TRBJ2-7	CASSHNYEQYF	TGTGCCAGCAGTCACAACTACGAGCAGTACTTC
NA	TRBV5-6	NA	TRBJ2-4	CASRLRGSKNIQYF	TGTGCCAGCAGATTGAGGGGTTCCAAAAACATTCAGTACTTC
TRBD1	TRBV7-9	NA	TRBJ2-7	CASSQTGTYEQYF	TGTGCCAGCAGCCAGACAGGGACCTACGAGCAGTACTTC
TRBD1	TRBV4-1	few	TRBJ1-1	CASSRSGGLGTEAFF	TGCGCCAGCAGCCGGTCAGGGGGCTTGGGCACTGAAGCTTTCTTT
TRBD1	TRBV29-1	NA	TRBJ1-1	CSVDRANTEAFF	TGCAGCGTAGACAGGGCGAACACTGAAGCTTTCTTT
NA	TRBV9	NA	TRBJ2-1	CASSHHGWNEQFF	TGTGCCAGCAGCCATCACGGTTGGAATGAGCAGTTCTTC
NA	TRBV7-9	NA	TRBJ2-1	CASSPLSGEQFF	TGTGCCAGCAGCCCCCTCTCAGGTGAGCAGTTCTTC
NA	TRBV28	NA	TRBJ2-1	CASSLGVVGGNEQFF	TGTGCCAGCAGCCTAGGGGTGGTAGGGGGCAATGAGCAGTTCTTC
NA	TRBV5-5	NA	TRBJ2-5	CASSFGEQETQYF	TGTGCCAGCAGCTTCGGGGAGCAAGAGACCCAGTACTTC
NA	TRBV5-1	NA	TRBJ2-1	CASSPDSFYNEQFF	TGCGCCAGCAGCCCGGACAGCTTCTACAATGAGCAGTTCTTC